The source of this TCR beta chain is a study of shared clonotypes between healthy human individuals. The CDR3 is 13 amino acids. Germline V gene sequence: CDR1 MNHEY, CDR2 SMNVEV (reference sequence). The V end was cut by 3 bases, the J end by 7 bases, with 10 bases between. Approximately 82 million PBMCs were counted before genomic DNA extraction. Sequenced by immunoSEQ multiplex PCR; TCRdb stores in-frame clones only, minus some. The data contain about half a million clones, about 84% of them seen just once; the ten biggest clones take up roughly an eighth. The sample consisted of PBMCs. This chain joins TRBV27 and TRBJ1-5; D is perhaps TRBD1 (6 bases). The source of this sequence is a middle-aged woman in good health. Some clones in this sample may be carry-over from other donors' samples. CDR3 residues: CASSLYREQPQHF. The CDR3 region has the DNA TGTGCCAGCAGTTTGTACAGGGAGCAGCCCCAGCATTTT.